The 18 T cell receptor beta chains listed next were all sequenced from one sample in a study of cytomegalovirus exposure and HLA in healthy donors. Profiling relied on immunoSEQ multiplex PCR, and the TCRdb table lists in-frame clones only, not all of them. This table has over 200,000 clones, around 88% appearing once. The sample comprised PBMCs. These receptors were obtained from a woman aged 18-29 years in good health and CMV-seronegative.

The V gene is TRBV10-3, the J gene TRBJ2-6; D perhaps matches TRBD2 (5 bases). The ends were cut back, 3 bases at V and 0 bases at J, with 9 bases in the middle. Per germline, CDR1 ENHRY and CDR2 SYGVKD. The CDR3 contains 16 residues. CDR3 residues: CAISESRDSGANVLTF. Written as DNA, the CDR3 is TGTGCCATCAGTGAAAGCCGGGACTCTGGGGCCAACGTCCTGACTTTC.

The rearrangement links TRBV7-3 to TRBJ2-1; 13 bases map to TRBD2. J lost 7 bases, V lost 2 bases, and 8 bases had no gene match. The CDR3 consists of 17 residues. CDR1 and CDR2 from the germline V gene are SGHTA and FQGTGA. The CDR3, as DNA: TGTGCCAGCAGCTTATCCCGACCGGGACTAGCGGGGAATGAGCAGTTCTTC. This sequence encodes CASSLSRPGLAGNEQFF.

The CDR3 DNA reads as TGTGCCAGCAGTTTGCTCGGAGGCGGGAGGTCGTACAATGAGCAGTTCTTC. Translating it yields CASSLLGGGRSYNEQFF. This rearrangement joins TRBV27 to TRBJ2-1; 8 bases match TRBD2. This CDR3 region has 17 residues. Germline values: CDR1 MNHEY, CDR2 SMNVEV (reference sequence). With 3 bases clipped from V and 4 bases from J, the junction kept 11 bases outside the gene matches.

V is TRBV7-9 and J is TRBJ2-7, with 11 bases that match TRBD2. The trim removed 5 bases at V and 4 bases at J, leaving 7 bases unmatched. CDR1 and CDR2 (germline): SEHNR, FQNEAQ (reference sequence). The CDR3 spans 15 residues. CDR3 DNA sequence: TGTGCCAGCAGCGGAACTAGCGGGAGTACGTACGAGCAGTACTTC. This gives the protein CASSGTSGSTYEQYF.

This chain links TRBV20-1 with TRBJ2-7; tentative D call: TRBD2 (5 bases). V lost 4 bases to trimming and J lost 3 bases, with 7 bases between them. There are 11 residues in the CDR3. Germline-derived CDR1 and CDR2 are DFQATT and SNEGSKA (reference sequence). Written as DNA, the CDR3 is TGCAGTGCTAAACTAGACTACGAGCAGTACTTC. Protein: CSAKLDYEQYF.

The chain couples TRBV2 to TRBJ2-3; perhaps TRBD2 as D (6 bases). Germline values: CDR1 SNHLY, CDR2 FYNNEI. V was trimmed by 6 bases and J by 3 bases, leaving 16 bases between them. The CDR3 has 15 residues. CDR3 DNA: TGTGCCAGCAGCGAGGCGGGGACGGTTACAGATACGCAGTATTTT. This translates into CASSEAGTVTDTQYF. The variable domain in full, with the rest retrieved from reference TRBV2 and TRBJ2-3, is EPEVTQTPSHQVTQMGQEVILRCVPISNHLYFYWYRQILGQKVEFLVSFYNNEISEKSEIFDDQFSVERPDGSNFTLKIRSTKLEDSAMYFCASSEAGTVTDTQYFGPGTRLTVL.

The chain is built from TRBV27 and TRBJ2-3; tentative D call: TRBD1 (6 bases). Trimming took off 6 bases at V and 10 bases at J, with 20 bases between the two ends. The CDR3 has 14 amino acids. Germline CDR1 and CDR2: MNHEY and SMNVEV (reference sequence). Here the CDR3 reads CASSAITGPSSQYF. DNA for the CDR3: TGTGCCAGCAGCGCAATCACAGGGCCCTCGTCGCAGTATTTT.

The chain has TRBV28 and TRBJ2-7, with TRBD1 matching 7 bases. The CDR3 sequence is 14 residues long. Germline V lookup: CDR1 MDHEN, CDR2 SYDVKM. The V gene end was trimmed by 6 bases and the J gene end by 5 bases; junction bases not matched to a gene: 10. The DNA of the CDR3 is TGTGCCAGCAGCAGAAGGGGGCCCCGCGACGAGCAGTACTTC. This gives the protein CASSRRGPRDEQYF.

This chain links TRBV18 with TRBJ2-3, with TRBD2 matching over 8 bases. This CDR3 has 14 residues. V was pared by 5 bases and J by 9 bases, with 10 bases of the junction left unmatched. The germline V gene encodes CDR1 KGHSH and CDR2 LQKENI. CDR3 amino acids: CASSSGLEGLTQYF. CDR3 sequence (DNA): TGTGCCAGCTCATCGGGACTAGAGGGATTGACGCAGTATTTT.

This rearrangement joins TRBV15 to TRBJ2-7, with D possibly TRBD2 on 5 matching bases. This CDR3 region has 18 residues. Germline V CDR1 and CDR2: LNHNV, YYDKDF (reference sequence). V was shortened by 5 bases and J by 4 bases, with 27 bases between the two germline ends. CDR3 sequence: CATSRSKTTSHLRYEQYF. Here the CDR3 DNA reads TGTGCCACCAGCCGCTCTAAGACTACTAGTCATCTAAGGTACGAGCAGTACTTC. The full variable domain, rest sourced from reference TRBV15 and TRBJ2-7, is DAMVIQNPRYQVTQFGKPVTLSCSQTLNHNVMYWYQQKSSQAPKLLFHYYDKDFNNEADTPDNFQSRRPNTSFCFLDIRSPGLGDTAMYLCATSRSKTTSHLRYEQYFGPGTRLTVT.

This chain uses TRBV5-1 with TRBJ2-7; D is possibly TRBD1 (5 bases). Germline CDR1 SGHRS, CDR2 YFSETQ. The CDR3 loop spans 14 amino acids. The V end was cut by 2 bases, the J end by 3 bases, with 12 bases between. CDR3 nucleotide sequence: TGCGCCAGCAGCTTAACAACAGGTTACTACGAGCAGTACTTC. It yields the protein CASSLTTGYYEQYF.

CDR3 amino acids: CASSQTRGGELFF. The DNA of the CDR3 is TGTGCCAGCAGCCAAACCCGGGGAGGGGAGCTGTTTTTT. The V gene is TRBV7-9, the J gene TRBJ2-2; D is perhaps TRBD2 (5 bases). The CDR3 is made up of 13 amino acids. V lost 5 bases and J lost 8, with 12 bases in between. CDR1 and CDR2 (germline): SEHNR, FQNEAQ (reference sequence). The entire variable domain, with the rest obtained from reference TRBV7-9 and TRBJ2-2, is as follows: DTGVSQNPRHKITKRGQNVTFRCDPISEHNRLYWYRQTLGQGPEFLTYFQNEAQLEKSRLLSDRFSAERPKGSFSTLEIQRTEQGDSAMYLCASSQTRGGELFFGEGSRLTVL.

This clone came up a few times. The V and J genes are TRBV2 and TRBJ1-1; D gene uncertain. The CDR3 has 12 amino acids. The germline gives CDR1 SNHLY, CDR2 FYNNEI. Trimming cost V 6 bases and J 0 bases, with 5 bases left between them. For the CDR3, the DNA is TGTGCCAGCAGCCCTATGAACACTGAAGCTTTCTTT. Amino acid sequence: CASSPMNTEAFF.

The chain is built from TRBV6-1 and TRBJ2-3; 7 bases agree with TRBD1. This CDR3 contains 15 residues. V shed 5 bases, J shed 1 base, and the junction held 6 bases outside the gene matches. Germline CDR1 reads MNHNS; CDR2 reads SASEGT. The CDR3 is CASSTGVGGTDTQYF. CDR3 in DNA: TGTGCCAGCAGTACAGGGGTTGGGGGCACAGATACGCAGTATTTT.

CDR3 protein: CASSQSTGRTEAFF. CDR3 bases: TGTGCCAGCAGCCAATCCACAGGGCGGACTGAAGCTTTCTTT. The chain carries TRBV4-2 and TRBJ1-1; possibly TRBD1 for D (6 bases). V was pared by 2 bases and J by 5 bases, with 12 bases between. This CDR3 spans 14 amino acids. CDR1 LGHNA and CDR2 YNFKEQ come from the germline V gene.

The V and J genes are TRBV27 and TRBJ1-2, with 9 bases lining up with TRBD1. Germline assignment: CDR1 MNHEY and CDR2 SMNVEV (reference sequence). The ends lost 6 bases at V and 2 bases at J; junction bases unmatched: 7. The length of the CDR3 is 15 residues. CDR3 nucleotide sequence: TGTGCCAGCAGACCAAGGGGACAGGGAAACTATGGCTACACCTTC. It codes for CASRPRGQGNYGYTF.

The chain uses TRBV4-1 and TRBJ1-5; D perhaps matches TRBD1 (6 bases). This CDR3 comprises 15 residues. Germline CDR1 and CDR2: MGHRA and YSYEKL. Trimming took 1 base from V and 4 from J, leaving 11 bases between them. The DNA for the CDR3 is TGCGCCAGCAGCCAAGGGAGGGGGGGGAATCAGCCCCAGCATTTT. Its protein is CASSQGRGGNQPQHF.

The chain employs TRBV5-4 and TRBJ2-3, with a possible D match to TRBD2 (6 bases). The CDR3 is made up of 15 amino acids. The germline CDR1 and CDR2 sequences are SGHNT and YYREEE (reference sequence). V dropped 0 bases and J dropped 5 bases, with 13 bases sitting between them. CDR3 amino acids: CASSLAGLARDTQYF. CDR3 coding DNA: TGTGCCAGCAGCTTGGCCGGGCTAGCGAGAGATACGCAGTATTTT.